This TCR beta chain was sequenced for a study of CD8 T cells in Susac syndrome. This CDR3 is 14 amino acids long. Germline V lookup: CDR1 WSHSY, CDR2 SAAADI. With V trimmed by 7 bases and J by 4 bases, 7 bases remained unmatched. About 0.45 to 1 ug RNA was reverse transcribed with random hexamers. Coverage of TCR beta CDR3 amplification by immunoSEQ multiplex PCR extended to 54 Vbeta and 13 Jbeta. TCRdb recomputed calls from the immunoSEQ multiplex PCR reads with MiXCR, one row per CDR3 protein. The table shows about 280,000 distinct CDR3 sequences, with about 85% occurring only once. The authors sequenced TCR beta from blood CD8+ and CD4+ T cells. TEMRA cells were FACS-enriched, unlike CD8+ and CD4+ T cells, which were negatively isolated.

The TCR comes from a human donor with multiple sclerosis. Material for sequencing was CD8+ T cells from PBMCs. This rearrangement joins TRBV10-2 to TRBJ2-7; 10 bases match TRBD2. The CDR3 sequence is CASTLPGLAYEQYF. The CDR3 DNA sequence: TGCGCCAGCACACTACCGGGACTAGCGTACGAGCAGTACTTC.